Included here is one TCR beta chain sequence, with context. The data were taken from a study of blood T cell repertoires in COVID-19. Study overall: COVID-19 samples from acute and convalescent phases originated in the United States, Italy and Spain. PBMCs, B-cell-depleted T cells, or T cells were the source of the cDNA or gDNA that made up the material.

Germline CDR1 is LGHDT and CDR2 is YNNKEL (reference sequence). Trimming pared 0 bases from V and 8 bases from J, leaving 13 bases between. The CDR3 consists of 15 residues. Authors' analysis steps: By means of reference gene primer amplification, nucleated cell counts were estimated. The protocol was immunoSEQ multiplex PCR, while the TCRdb copy is restricted to in-frame clones and leaves out a portion. The V and J calls and clone size were taken over from that table, and D and trimming were inferred from the DNA. The sample shows some 180,000 clones, about 80% of them seen only once. The chain recombines TRBV3-1 (or the pseudogene TRBV3-2) with TRBJ1-4; the D is unclear. Material: peripheral blood. This TCR came from a man aged 60 to 69 with acute or convalescent COVID-19. DNA for the CDR3: TGTGCCAGCAGCCAAGATCAGGTGCTAAGCGAAAAACTGTTTTTT. Translated, it gives CASSQDQVLSEKLFF.